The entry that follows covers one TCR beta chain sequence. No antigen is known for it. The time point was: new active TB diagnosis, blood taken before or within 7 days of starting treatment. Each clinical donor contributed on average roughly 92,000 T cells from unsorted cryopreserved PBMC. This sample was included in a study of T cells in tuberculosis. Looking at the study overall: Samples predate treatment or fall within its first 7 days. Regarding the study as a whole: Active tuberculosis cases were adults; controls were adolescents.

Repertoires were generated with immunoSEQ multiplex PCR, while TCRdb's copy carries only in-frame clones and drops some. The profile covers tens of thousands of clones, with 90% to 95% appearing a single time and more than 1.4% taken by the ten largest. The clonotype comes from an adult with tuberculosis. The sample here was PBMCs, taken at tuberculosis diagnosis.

DNA of the CDR3: TGTGCCAGCAGCCTTACGTCAGGGTGGTACGATGAGCAGTTCTTC. Translating it yields CASSLTSGWYDEQFF. This chain links TRBV9 with TRBJ2-1, with D possibly matching TRBD1 (5 bases). Germline CDR1 and CDR2: SGDLS and YYNGEE. The length of the CDR3 is 15 residues. Trimming left V 4 bases short and J 8 bases short, with 19 bases between.